Sequencing of this T cell receptor beta chain was carried out in a study of T-cell reconstitution after alpha-beta-depleted transplantation in children. Library preparation (for TCRbeta) was performed with unique molecular identifiers. TCRdb fed the PCR reads into MiXCR, producing one record per CDR3 protein. The repertoire holds around 440,000 distinct CDR3 sequences, with around 15% as singletons. Germline assignment: CDR1 DFQATT and CDR2 SNEGSKA (reference sequence). The CDR3 consists of 12 residues. With V trimmed by 1 base and J by 4 bases, 0 bases remained unmatched. This receptor was identified in a boy under two years old who had a stem cell transplant for Wiskott-Aldrich syndrome, so the T cells may come from the graft donor. The specimen comprised PBMCs, mostly from graft donor cells, sampled 360 days after TCRalphabeta/CD19-depleted stem cell transplant. This chain joins TRBV20-1 and TRBJ2-7; 8 bases match TRBD2. CDR3 coding DNA: TGCAGTGCTAGAGGACTAGCGTACGAGCAGTACTTC. Residues: CSARGLAYEQYF.